The table lists the clone carrying this TCR beta chain with many counts. Its antigen is as yet unknown. Authors of the study amplified TCR beta CDR3 regions from RNA transcripts. An initial round of RT-PCR targeting the TCR CDR3 relied on the HTBI primer set. Each CDR3 protein is one row after TCRdb ran MiXCR on the multiplex PCR reads. Seen here are hundreds of thousands of distinct CDR3 sequences, 16% observed once, and the top ten hold 2.5% to 4%. The data stem from a study of T cells in Graves' hyperthyroidism and ophthalmopathy. Study-level findings and limits: Model output signaled ophthalmopathy a median around 6.9 months ahead of onset.

The diagnoses drew upon clinical symptoms, serum thyroxine and TRAb, thyroid ultrasound and orbital computed tomography. Fresh peripheral blood, 8 to 10 ml, was the source of the PBMCs. Sequenced input: blood. This receptor was obtained from a middle-aged woman with Graves' ophthalmopathy.

The CDR3 nucleotides read TGCGCCAGCAGCCAAGGGGCAGGGGGCTATTACGAGCAGTACTTC. Translated, it gives CASSQGAGGYYEQYF. The chain couples TRBV4-1 to TRBJ2-7; 8 nucleotides line up with TRBD1. Germline CDR1 and CDR2: MGHRA and YSYEKL. There are 15 residues in the CDR3. Trimming took 1 base from V and 4 from J; bases not matched to a gene: 6.